Presented here are 18 T cell receptor beta chains from one specimen sequenced in a study of blood T cell repertoires in COVID-19. The assay was immunoSEQ multiplex PCR, and TCRdb's table has in-frame clones only and misses some. The profile shows 240,000 or so clones, around 87% of them singletons. Sample: peripheral blood. Every receptor here comes from a woman between 25 and 40 years old who had recovered from COVID-19.

The rearrangement uses TRBV25-1 and TRBJ1-1, with 8 bases fitting TRBD1. This CDR3 is 18 amino acids long. CDR1 and CDR2 (germline): MGHDK, SYGVNS. V lost 5 bases and J lost 3; bases outside the gene matches: 17. CDR3 bases: TGTGCCAGCAGTCCGCCCCGGACAGGGACGGGTTTTGACACTGAAGCTTTCTTT. Translating it yields CASSPPRTGTGFDTEAFF.

The chain carries TRBV7-8 and TRBJ1-4; D may be TRBD1 (6 bases). The CDR3 sequence is 14 residues long. With 6 bases removed from V and 4 bases from J, the gap between germline ends came to 12 bases. The germline V gene encodes CDR1 SGHVS and CDR2 FQNEAQ. In DNA, the CDR3 is TGTGCCAGCAGTCCACAGGGTTTTAATGAAAAACTGTTTTTT. It encodes CASSPQGFNEKLFF.

This chain's CDR3 is CASSVGGDTGELFF. DNA for the CDR3: TGTGCCAGCAGCGTAGGGGGGGACACCGGGGAGCTGTTTTTT. This sequence joins TRBV9 and TRBJ2-2, with a weak D call TRBD2 (6 bases). The CDR3 runs 14 residues. Germline CDR1 reads SGDLS; CDR2 reads YYNGEE. Trimming pared 0 bases from V and 3 bases from J, leaving 6 bases between. Full variable domain (rest looked up from reference TRBV9 and TRBJ2-2): DSGVTQTPKHLITATGQRVTLRCSPRSGDLSVYWYQQSLDQGLQFLIQYYNGEERAKGNILERFSAQQFPDLHSELNLSSLELGDSALYFCASSVGGDTGELFFGEGSRLTVL.

V gene TRBV5-1 combines with J gene TRBJ2-5, with a tentative D call TRBD1 (6 bases). CDR1 is SGHRS, CDR2 YFSETQ, per germline. V was clipped by 7 bases and J by 4 bases, with 14 bases between them. The CDR3 consists of 13 residues. The CDR3 reads CASEGGSGETQYF. The CDR3 DNA is TGCGCCAGCGAAGGGGGATCGGGAGAGACCCAGTACTTC.

In its sample, this clone was seen once. CDR3 nucleotides: TGTGCCAGCAGCCAAAGGGGAGGGACTAGCGGGAATGAGCAGTTCTTC. Amino acids: CASSQRGGTSGNEQFF. The V gene is TRBV3-1 (or the pseudogene TRBV3-2), the J gene TRBJ2-1, with 12 bases lining up with TRBD2. The germline CDR1 and CDR2 sequences are LGHDT and YNNKEL (reference sequence). The V gene end was trimmed by 2 bases and the J gene end by 7 bases; junction bases not matched to a gene: 6. The CDR3 covers 16 residues.

This chain joins TRBV4-3 and TRBJ2-1; TRBD2 matches at 7 bases. From germline, CDR1 is LGHNA and CDR2 YSLEER. CDR3 size: 15 residues. V dropped 0 bases and J dropped 9; count of bases not matched to a gene: 8. The CDR3, as DNA: TGCGCCAGCAGCCAAGATCTTGTTGGCGGGAGTGAGCAGTTCTTC. It specifies CASSQDLVGGSEQFF.

The chain is built from TRBV2 and TRBJ2-7, with 10 bases aligning to TRBD2. Germline V CDR1 and CDR2: SNHLY, FYNNEI. This CDR3 contains 15 residues. The V gene end was trimmed by 4 bases and the J gene end by 5 bases; junction bases not matched to a gene: 8. CDR3 sequence (DNA): TGTGCCAGCAGTGCGAGCGGGGGGGCCTTCGACGAGCAGTACTTC. Translation: CASSASGGAFDEQYF.

V is TRBV3-1 (or the pseudogene TRBV3-2) and J is TRBJ1-6; 7 nucleotides match TRBD1. V lost 4 bases, J lost 7 bases, and 4 bases stayed unmatched. CDR3 length: 14 residues. Germline-derived CDR1 and CDR2 are LGHDT and YNNKEL (reference sequence). This CDR3 is CASSPETGNSPLHF. Here the CDR3 DNA reads TGTGCCAGCAGCCCCGAGACAGGGAATTCACCCCTCCACTTT.

This sequence joins TRBV5-1 and TRBJ2-7, with 7 nucleotides matching TRBD2. Germline-derived CDR1 and CDR2 are SGHRS and YFSETQ. The CDR3 has 14 residues. With 2 bases clipped from V and 6 bases from J, the junction kept 8 bases outside the gene matches. The CDR3 loop reads CASSLTAGGGEQYF. The CDR3, as DNA: TGCGCCAGCAGCTTAACAGCGGGCGGGGGCGAGCAGTACTTC.

The rearrangement uses TRBV9 and TRBJ2-7, with D uncertain. V was shortened by 4 bases and J by 3 bases, with 11 bases between the two germline ends. The CDR3 has 13 amino acids. Per germline, CDR1 SGDLS and CDR2 YYNGEE. The CDR3 region has the DNA TGTGCCAGCAGCAATAGTACTGTCTACGAGCAGTACTTC. Translating it yields CASSNSTVYEQYF.

This clone was seen once. The rearrangement links TRBV7-6 to TRBJ1-3; the match to TRBD1 covers 7 bases. This CDR3 has 15 amino acids. Germline V gene sequence: CDR1 SGHVS, CDR2 FNYEAQ. Losses at the gene ends were 0 bases for V and 2 bases for J; bases not matched to a gene: 1. CDR3 DNA sequence: TGTGCCAGCAGCTTAGCAGGGACAGCTGGAAACACCATATATTTT. It codes for CASSLAGTAGNTIYF.

The chain couples TRBV10-3 to TRBJ2-2, with 9 nucleotides matching TRBD1. CDR1 is ENHRY, CDR2 SYGVKD, per germline. Unmatched junction bases numbered 2, after V lost 7 bases and J lost 5 bases. The CDR3 spans 13 residues. The chain's CDR3 is CAIMGQGTGELFF. The CDR3 DNA is TGTGCCATCATGGGACAGGGAACCGGGGAGCTGTTTTTT.

V gene TRBV4-1 combines with J gene TRBJ2-7; D is possibly TRBD2 (5 bases). Germline V gives CDR1 MGHRA, CDR2 YSYEKL. Trimming stripped 1 base from V and 1 base from J, with 8 bases between. The CDR3 loop spans 14 amino acids. DNA for the CDR3: TGCGCCAGCAGCCAAGCCCCGGGGTCCTACGAGCAGTACTTC. This translates into CASSQAPGSYEQYF.

The chain has TRBV4-2 and TRBJ1-2, with a possible D match to TRBD1 (6 bases). Germline V gene data show CDR1 as LGHNA and CDR2 as YNFKEQ. This CDR3 region has 17 residues. V lost 1 base and J lost 4, with 19 bases in between. In nucleotides, the CDR3 is TGTGCCAGCAGCCAAGGGAACCGGGACACCAGAGGCTATGGCTACACCTTC. It yields the protein CASSQGNRDTRGYGYTF.

The J gene is TRBJ2-3, the V gene TRBV19, with 11 bases that match TRBD2. This CDR3 spans 14 amino acids. Germline values: CDR1 LNHDA, CDR2 SQIVND (reference sequence). Unmatched junction bases numbered 3, after V lost 4 bases and J lost 6 bases. In nucleotides, the CDR3 is TGTGCCAGTAGTAATAGCGGGGGGGCCGATACGCAGTATTTT. The encoded protein is CASSNSGGADTQYF.

The chain has TRBV4-2 and TRBJ1-2; the D gene is possibly TRBD1 (6 bases). Trimming stripped 4 bases from V and 7 bases from J, with 13 bases between. Germline values: CDR1 LGHNA, CDR2 YNFKEQ. CDR3 size: 13 residues. CDR3 loop: CASSPRGGSGYTF. Here the CDR3 DNA reads TGTGCCAGCAGCCCCAGGGGAGGGTCTGGCTACACCTTC.

The V and J genes are TRBV5-4 and TRBJ2-1, with 11 bases fitting TRBD1. The germline V gene has CDR1 SGHNT and CDR2 YYREEE (reference sequence). This CDR3 has 16 residues. After removal of 4 bases from V and 7 bases from J, the junction contained 10 bases not matched to a gene. The CDR3 nucleotides are TGTGCCAGCAGCGGGAGGACAGGGGGCGCGATGAATGAGCAGTTCTTC. It yields the protein CASSGRTGGAMNEQFF.

CDR3 in amino acids: CATSDLPGTNTEAFF. The CDR3, as DNA: TGTGCCACCAGTGATTTGCCAGGTACGAACACTGAAGCTTTCTTT. This chain links TRBV24-1 with TRBJ1-1; D unclear. The CDR3 is 15 amino acids. The germline CDR1 and CDR2 sequences are KGHDR and SFDVKD. The germline V and J ends were trimmed by 0 bases and 1 base, with 8 bases remaining between them.